The 24 T cell receptor beta chains in this list originate from one sample, sequenced in a study of OX40 agonist ivuxolimab in advanced cancers. The repertoire was sequenced with immunoSEQ multiplex PCR; TCRdb's copy has only in-frame clones and lacks some. The repertoire holds approximately 76,000 clones, with 65% to 90% as singletons. The specimen comprised CD4+ or CD8+ T cells sorted from blood, sampled in a trial of the OX40 agonist ivuxolimab. These receptors were collected from an adult with an advanced solid tumor such as melanoma, head and neck, liver or kidney cancer.

The gene calls are TRBV5-1 and TRBJ1-6; D is possibly TRBD1 (6 bases). Deletions cut 4 bases from V and 10 bases from J, with 12 bases between. The CDR3 runs to 13 residues. Germline V gene data show CDR1 as SGHRS and CDR2 as YFSETQ. CDR3 loop: CASSQNRESPLHF. DNA of the CDR3: TGCGCCAGCAGCCAAAACAGGGAGTCACCCCTCCACTTT.

The rearrangement joins TRBV7-9 to TRBJ2-4; D possibly matches TRBD1 or TRBD2 (6 bases each). CDR3 size: 14 residues. The V end lost 2 bases, the J end lost 7 bases, and 12 bases lay between the germline ends. Looked up from germline, CDR1 is SEHNR and CDR2 is FQNEAQ (reference sequence). CDR3 sequence (DNA): TGTGCCAGCAGCTTAAGGGGGGAAGATAACATTCAGTACTTC. Encoded protein: CASSLRGEDNIQYF.

V usage is TRBV2 and J usage is TRBJ1-1; D call uncertain. The CDR3 is 13 amino acids. Deletions cut 6 bases from V and 5 bases from J, with 13 bases between. Germline CDR1 is SNHLY and CDR2 is FYNNEI. The CDR3 bases are TGTGCCAGCAGCAAAGGACCAGAAACTGAAGCTTTCTTT. Translation gives CASSKGPETEAFF.

This CDR3 reads CASSPDRSTDTQYF. CDR3 DNA sequence: TGCGCCAGCAGCCCGGACAGATCCACAGATACGCAGTATTTT. The V gene is TRBV4-1, the J gene TRBJ2-3; D is possibly TRBD1 (6 bases). The CDR3 consists of 14 residues. The ends were cut back, 4 bases at V and 2 bases at J, with 10 bases in the middle. CDR1 is MGHRA and CDR2 is YSYEKL in the germline V gene.

This chain joins TRBV7-9 and TRBJ1-3, with no clear D. Germline V gene data show CDR1 as SEHNR and CDR2 as FQNEAQ (reference sequence). CDR3 size: 13 residues. Trimming cost V 4 bases and J 4 bases, with 8 bases left between them. The CDR3 region has the DNA TGTGCCAGCAGCTCACGGCGAGGAAACACCATATATTTT. It codes for CASSSRRGNTIYF.

This sequence joins TRBV6-5 and TRBJ2-7, with TRBD2 matching 13 bases. There are 15 residues in the CDR3. Germline V gene data show CDR1 as MNHEY and CDR2 as SVGAGI. J was trimmed by 4 bases and V by 0 bases; bases with no gene match: 0. The CDR3 spells CASSYSTSGGYEQYF. CDR3 DNA: TGTGCCAGCAGTTACTCGACTAGCGGGGGGTACGAGCAGTACTTC.

CDR3 in amino acids: CASTGTELREQYF. As DNA, the CDR3 is TGTGCCAGTACCGGGACGGAGCTACGGGAGCAGTACTTC. This chain connects TRBV19 to TRBJ2-7; tentatively, D is TRBD1 or TRBD2 (5 bases each). CDR3 length: 13 residues. V was clipped by 7 bases and J by 7 bases, with 17 bases between them. Germline V gives CDR1 LNHDA, CDR2 SQIVND (reference sequence).

The V and J genes are TRBV2 and TRBJ2-7; no firm D call. The ends were cut back, 7 bases at V and 3 bases at J, with 19 bases in the middle. The CDR3 sequence is 15 residues long. Germline CDR1 reads SNHLY; CDR2 reads FYNNEI. The CDR3: CASNPNQKTFYEQYF. The CDR3 DNA reads as TGTGCCAGCAACCCGAACCAAAAAACCTTCTACGAGCAGTACTTC.

The rearrangement joins TRBV5-1 to TRBJ2-7; 9 positions agree with TRBD1. Unmatched junction bases numbered 5, after V lost 4 bases and J lost 3 bases. Per germline, CDR1 SGHRS and CDR2 YFSETQ. The CDR3 extends over 14 amino acids. The CDR3 spells CASSRTGEGYEQYF. The CDR3 DNA follows: TGCGCCAGCAGCCGGACAGGGGAAGGCTACGAGCAGTACTTC.

The rearrangement links TRBV7-9 to TRBJ2-1; perhaps TRBD2 as D (6 bases). Trimming removed 1 base from V and 9 bases from J, with 13 bases in between. The CDR3 sequence is 14 residues long. The V gene's germline CDR1 is SEHNR and CDR2 FQNEAQ (reference sequence). The CDR3 DNA reads as TGTGCCAGCAGCTTAGGGCTCGCGGGGAGTGAGCAGTTCTTC. It encodes CASSLGLAGSEQFF.

The chain couples TRBV11-2 to TRBJ2-7, with 8 bases identical to TRBD1. With V trimmed by 7 bases and J by 5 bases, 22 bases remained unmatched. This CDR3 region has 18 residues. Germline V gives CDR1 SGHAT, CDR2 FQNNGV. This CDR3 reads CASTTRVRGRGQLHEQYF. CDR3 sequence (DNA): TGTGCCAGCACAACCCGGGTCAGGGGGCGAGGTCAGCTCCACGAGCAGTACTTC. Drawing the rest from reference TRBV11-2 and TRBJ2-7, the complete variable domain is EAGVAQSPRYKIIEKRQSVAFWCNPISGHATLYWYQQILGQGPKLLIQFQNNGVVDDSQLPKDRFSAERLKGVDSTLKIQPAKLEDSAVYLCASTTRVRGRGQLHEQYFGPGTRLTVT.

The chain recombines TRBV9 with TRBJ1-6; TRBD1 might be the D (6 bases). Trimming stripped 4 bases from V and 5 bases from J, with 16 bases between. This CDR3 spans 16 amino acids. Germline CDR1 reads SGDLS; CDR2 reads YYNGEE. The CDR3 region is CASSSRPGTNNSPLHF. In DNA form, the CDR3 reads TGTGCCAGCAGCTCCCGTCCCGGGACAAATAATTCACCCCTCCACTTT.

The chain links TRBV11-2 to TRBJ2-1; a weak D match, TRBD2 (6 bases). V lost 4 bases and J lost 0, with 13 bases in between. The CDR3 is 16 amino acids. From germline, CDR1 is SGHAT and CDR2 FQNNGV. CDR3 sequence (DNA): TGTGCCAGCAGCTCTGGGCGGGGCTTCTCCTACAATGAGCAGTTCTTC. Its protein is CASSSGRGFSYNEQFF.

Details on this clone: At one end the junction does not follow the germline gene, possibly because of a read error. The V and J genes are TRBV18 and TRBJ1-1; unclear D gene. The length of the CDR3 is 16 residues. Germline-derived CDR1 and CDR2 are KGHSH and LQKENI. CDR3 coding DNA: TGTGCCAGCTCACGAAACAACAATATTAGGAACACTGGAGCTTTCTTT. Residues: CASSRNNNIRNTGAFF.

The chain joins TRBV4-1 to TRBJ2-5, with D perhaps given as TRBD1 or TRBD2 (5 bases each). The CDR3 consists of 15 residues. Germline CDR1 reads MGHRA; CDR2 reads YSYEKL. The V end was cut by 1 base, the J end by 4 bases, with 13 bases between. The DNA for the CDR3 is TGCGCCAGCAGCCAAGGCAGGGCCACTAGAGAGACCCAGTACTTC. This codes for CASSQGRATRETQYF.

The V call is TRBV5-1, the J call TRBJ2-7; D is unresolved. Germline V gene sequence: CDR1 SGHRS, CDR2 YFSETQ. Trimming left V 1 base short and J 0 bases short, with 8 bases between. The CDR3 extends over 14 amino acids. The CDR3, as DNA: TGCGCCAGCAGCTTGACAGTCCTCTCCTACGAGCAGTACTTC. Encoded protein: CASSLTVLSYEQYF.

V is TRBV2 and J is TRBJ1-5, with a possible D match to TRBD1 (5 bases). CDR1 is SNHLY, CDR2 FYNNEI, per germline. V dropped 4 bases and J dropped 7 bases, with 14 bases sitting between them. The CDR3 has 14 amino acids. The CDR3 spells CASSGGGSGQPQHF. In nucleotides, the CDR3 is TGTGCCAGCAGTGGTGGAGGTTCAGGGCAGCCCCAGCATTTT.

V gene TRBV29-1 combines with J gene TRBJ2-3, with a tentative D call TRBD2 (5 bases). V was shortened by 4 bases and J by 1 base, with 12 bases between the two germline ends. The CDR3 length is 14 residues. CDR1 is SQVTM and CDR2 is ANQGSEA in the germline V gene. This CDR3 is CSVALQAGTDTQYF. As DNA, the CDR3 is TGCAGCGTTGCCCTCCAAGCGGGCACAGATACGCAGTATTTT.

This chain connects TRBV5-4 to TRBJ2-6; D remains ambiguous. In germline, CDR1 is SGHNT, CDR2 YYREEE (reference sequence). Trimming shortened V by 3 bases and J by 4 bases, and 11 bases separated the two germline ends. CDR3 size: 15 residues. The CDR3 spells CASSSFSSGANVLTF. The CDR3 coding sequence is TGTGCCAGCAGCTCTTTTTCGTCCGGGGCCAACGTCCTGACTTTC. Full variable domain (missing parts from reference TRBV5-4 and TRBJ2-6): ETGVTQSPTHLIKTRGQQVTLRCSSQSGHNTVSWYQQALGQGPQFIFQYYREEENGRGNFPPRFSGLQFPNYSSELNVNALELDDSALYLCASSSFSSGANVLTFGAGSRLTVL.

The rearrangement joins TRBV18 to TRBJ2-7, with D unclear. The germline gives CDR1 KGHSH, CDR2 LQKENI. V shed 1 base and J shed 7 bases, with 14 bases lying between them. The CDR3 loop spans 14 amino acids. The CDR3 region is CASSPQGPLREQYF. The DNA for the CDR3 is TGTGCCAGCTCACCACAGGGCCCCCTCAGGGAGCAGTACTTC.

The chain links TRBV9 to TRBJ2-1, with D hard to call. Looked up from germline, CDR1 is SGDLS and CDR2 is YYNGEE. This CDR3 is 11 amino acids long. The V gene lost 0 bases and the J gene lost 10 bases, with 5 bases spanning the gap. CDR3 sequence reads: CASSVEAEQFF. The CDR3 DNA reads as TGTGCCAGCAGCGTAGAGGCAGAGCAGTTCTTC.

V gene TRBV5-1 combines with J gene TRBJ1-6; D gene ambiguous. Per the germline V gene, CDR1 is SGHRS and CDR2 is YFSETQ. V was shortened by 4 bases and J by 1 base, with 12 bases between the two germline ends. This CDR3 is 16 amino acids long. The CDR3 reads CASSASLSSYNSPLHF. Here the CDR3 DNA reads TGCGCCAGCAGCGCATCCCTAAGTTCCTATAATTCACCCCTCCACTTT.

The chain is built from TRBV6-1 and TRBJ2-7, with 8 nucleotides matching TRBD1. J lost 7 bases, V lost 4 bases, and 9 bases had no gene match. Germline-derived CDR1 and CDR2 are MNHNS and SASEGT. The CDR3 length is 14 residues. CDR3 in DNA: TGTGCCAGCAGTGCGGACAGGGTAATAGGGGAGCAGTACTTC. Protein sequence: CASSADRVIGEQYF.

This clone was detected only a few times. The chain employs TRBV5-1 and TRBJ2-6; no clear D gene. Germline V gene lookup returns CDR1 SGHRS and CDR2 YFSETQ. The CDR3 covers 17 residues. Trimming pared 2 bases from V and 0 bases from J, leaving 12 bases between. The chain's CDR3 is CASSFRQAFSGANVLTF. In nucleotides, the CDR3 is TGCGCCAGCAGCTTTCGGCAGGCGTTCTCTGGGGCCAACGTCCTGACTTTC.